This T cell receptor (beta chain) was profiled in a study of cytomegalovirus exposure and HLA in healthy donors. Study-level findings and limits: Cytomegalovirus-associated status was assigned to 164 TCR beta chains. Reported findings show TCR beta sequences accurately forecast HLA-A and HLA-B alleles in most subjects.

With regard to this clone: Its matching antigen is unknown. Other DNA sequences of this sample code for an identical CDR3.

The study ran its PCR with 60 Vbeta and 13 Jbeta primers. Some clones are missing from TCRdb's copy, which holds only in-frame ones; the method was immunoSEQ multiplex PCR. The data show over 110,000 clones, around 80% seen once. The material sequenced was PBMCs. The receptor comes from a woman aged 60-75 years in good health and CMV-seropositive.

DNA for the CDR3: TGTGCCAGCAGCTTGACAGGGAATTCACCCCTCCACTTT. Translated: CASSLTGNSPLHF. The chain links TRBV5-6 to TRBJ1-6, with D possibly matching TRBD1 (6 bases). In germline, CDR1 is SGHDT, CDR2 YYEEEE. The CDR3 runs to 13 residues. V shed 1 base and J shed 7 bases, with 6 bases lying between them.